The rows below give T cell receptor beta chains drawn from one sample of a study of cytomegalovirus exposure and HLA in healthy donors. Libraries were prepared by immunoSEQ multiplex PCR; TCRdb keeps only in-frame clonotypes and omits some of them. Of under 200,000 clones in the sample, roughly 80% are singletons; the top ten hold about 1.4%. Sequenced input: PBMCs. The receptors were gathered from a woman aged 25 to 39 in good health and CMV-seronegative. The conserved cysteine and the conserved F or W are not part of the CDR3 here. Part of the rows lack a size; the others show once, few, many or a class for expanded clones.

TRBV19 . ASALVTPTGINEKLF
TRBV2 . ASSEEEVRSEKLF
TRBV29-1 . SVAAGNTEAF
TRBV9 . ASSPTPATGGGGYT
TRBV5-1 . ASSLSPPPGTEAF
TRBV9 few ASSVDIGDRTF
TRBV2 . ASSEAREKLF
TRBV5-1 . ASSPPGYRNTGELF
TRBV6-5 few ASSYPGTDTEAF
TRBV9 . ASSGRTGANEKLF
TRBV2 . ASSLQGLPFYEQY
TRBV5-1 . ASSPRDSLYGYT
TRBV6-5 . ASSSPDRGISPLH
TRBV13 . ASSPRDRDYEQY
TRBV2 . ASSARWEAGETQY
TRBV15 few ATSRKVGLAGQRGTGELF
TRBV15 . ATSLAGTPPYEQY
TRBV6-5 . ASSYSPRGNYEQY
TRBV7-8 . ASSFQGTTDTQY
TRBV13 few ASSLSRLSEAF